The following is a T cell receptor (beta chain) sequence with its context. What it recognizes is unknown. Using immunoSEQ multiplex PCR, the repertoire was profiled, and TCRdb retains in-frame clones only, with some absent. The sample records about 110,000 clones, approximately 90% being singletons. The sample originates from a study of T cell responses to AZD1222 COVID-19 vaccine. Study-wide results and caveats: At baseline, just 6 or 7 AZD1222 recipients tested seropositive. Dominant CD4 TCR responses targeted spike regions 160-218 and 743-854.

Germline V gives CDR1 KGHSH, CDR2 LQKENI. V was pared by 5 bases and J by 0 bases, with 7 bases between. This CDR3 is 13 amino acids long. The clonotype was recovered from an adult who received the AZD1222 COVID-19 vaccine. The material was peripheral blood, obtained 28 days after the second AZD1222 dose. This chain joins TRBV18 and TRBJ2-5, with D uncertain. The CDR3, as DNA: TGTGCCAGCTCAGTAGGGTACCAAGAGACCCAGTACTTC. It is translated as CASSVGYQETQYF.